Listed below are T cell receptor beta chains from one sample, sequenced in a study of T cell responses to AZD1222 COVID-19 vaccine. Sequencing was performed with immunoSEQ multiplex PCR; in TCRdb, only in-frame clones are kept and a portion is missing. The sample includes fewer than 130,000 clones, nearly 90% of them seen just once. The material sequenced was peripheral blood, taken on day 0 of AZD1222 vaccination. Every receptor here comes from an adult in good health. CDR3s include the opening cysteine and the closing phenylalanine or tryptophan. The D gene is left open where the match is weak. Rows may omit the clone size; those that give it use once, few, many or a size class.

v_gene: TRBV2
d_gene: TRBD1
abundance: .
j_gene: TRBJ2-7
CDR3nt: TGTGCCAGCAGTTTAACAGGGGACGAGCAGTACTTC
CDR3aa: CASSLTGDEQYF

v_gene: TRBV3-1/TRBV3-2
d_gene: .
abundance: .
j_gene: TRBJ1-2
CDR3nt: TGTGCCAGCCACTCGTGGGCGTCTGGCTACACCTTC
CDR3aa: CASHSWASGYTF

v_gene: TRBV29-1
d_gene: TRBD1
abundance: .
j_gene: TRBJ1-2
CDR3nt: TGCAGCGTCTCCGTGGGACAGGGTCATAGCTACACCTTC
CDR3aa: CSVSVGQGHSYTF

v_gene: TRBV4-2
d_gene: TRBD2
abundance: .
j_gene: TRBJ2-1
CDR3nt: TGTGCCAGCAGCCAAGGCTCTAGCGGGGGCTCCTACAATGAGCAGTTCTTC
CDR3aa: CASSQGSSGGSYNEQFF

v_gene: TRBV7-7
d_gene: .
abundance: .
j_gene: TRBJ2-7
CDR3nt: TGTGCTAGCAGCCCCTCGGACAGTAACCTCTACGAGCAGTACTTC
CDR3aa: CASSPSDSNLYEQYF

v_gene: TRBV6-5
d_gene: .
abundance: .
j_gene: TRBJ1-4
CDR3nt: TGTGCCAGCAGTTACTCAGGGTTTGGGGAAAAACTGTTTTTT
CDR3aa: CASSYSGFGEKLFF

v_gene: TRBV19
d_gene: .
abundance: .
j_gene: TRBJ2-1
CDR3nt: TGTGCCAGTAGTATACGGATAGGCAACACGGCGCACAATGAGCAGTTCTTC
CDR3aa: CASSIRIGNTAHNEQFF

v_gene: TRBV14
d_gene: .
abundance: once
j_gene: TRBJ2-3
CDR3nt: TGTGCCAGCAGCCAAGAGAAAGGATTAAGCACAGATACGCAGTATTTT
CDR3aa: CASSQEKGLSTDTQYF

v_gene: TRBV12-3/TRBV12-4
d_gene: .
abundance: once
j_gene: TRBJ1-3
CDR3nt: TGTGCCAGCAGCCTCAGCTCTGGAAACACCATATATTTT
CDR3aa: CASSLSSGNTIYF

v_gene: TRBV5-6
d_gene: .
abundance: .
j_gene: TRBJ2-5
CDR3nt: TGTGCCAGCAGCTCCTCAGAGACCCAGTACTTC
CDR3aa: CASSSSETQYF

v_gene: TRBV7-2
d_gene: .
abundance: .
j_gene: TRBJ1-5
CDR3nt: TGTGCCAGCAGCCAACCCGGGTTAGGTGGGAAGAATCAGCCCCAGCATTTT
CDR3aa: CASSQPGLGGKNQPQHF

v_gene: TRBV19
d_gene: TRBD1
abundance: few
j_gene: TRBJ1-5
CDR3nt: TGTGCCAGTAGCTCGACAGGGGGCAATCAGCCCCAGCATTTT
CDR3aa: CASSSTGGNQPQHF

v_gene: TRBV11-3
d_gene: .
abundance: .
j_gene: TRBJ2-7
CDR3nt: TGTGCCAGCAGCTTAGACCCTACAGGGTTCTACGAGCAGTACTTC
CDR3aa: CASSLDPTGFYEQYF

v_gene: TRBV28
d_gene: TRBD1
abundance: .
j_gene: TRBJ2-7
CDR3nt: TGTGCCAGCAGTCCACAGGGGGCGCCTTACGAGCAGTACTTC
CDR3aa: CASSPQGAPYEQYF

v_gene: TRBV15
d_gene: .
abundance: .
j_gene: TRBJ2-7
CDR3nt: TGTGCCACCTCGGATGCGAGCTCCTACGAGCAGTACTTC
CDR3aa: CATSDASSYEQYF

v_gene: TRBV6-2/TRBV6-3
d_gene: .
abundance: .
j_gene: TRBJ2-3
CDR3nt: TGTGCCAGCAGTTATAGTACACCTTACACAGATACGCAGTATTTT
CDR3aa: CASSYSTPYTDTQYF

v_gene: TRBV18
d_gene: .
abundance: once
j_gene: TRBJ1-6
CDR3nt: TGTGCCAGCTCACAACAGAATAATTCACCCCTCCACTTT
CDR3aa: CASSQQNNSPLHF

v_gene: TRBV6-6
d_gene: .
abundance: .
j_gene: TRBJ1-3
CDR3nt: TGTGCCAGCAGTCAGCACGGGGACGGAAACACCATATATTTT
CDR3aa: CASSQHGDGNTIYF

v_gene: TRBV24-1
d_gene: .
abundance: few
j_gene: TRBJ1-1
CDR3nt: TGTGCCACCAGTGATTCAGCGGGCTACAGGGCTTTCTTT
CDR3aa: CATSDSAGYRAFF

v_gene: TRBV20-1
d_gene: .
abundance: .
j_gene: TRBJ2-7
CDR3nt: TGCAGTGCTAGTTCACGGGAGACTCCCCTCGAGCAGTACTTC
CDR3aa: CSASSRETPLEQYF

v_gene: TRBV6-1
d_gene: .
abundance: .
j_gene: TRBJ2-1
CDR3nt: TGTGCCAGCAGTGAACGATACCGTCTGAGGAATGAGCAGTTCTTC
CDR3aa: CASSERYRLRNEQFF

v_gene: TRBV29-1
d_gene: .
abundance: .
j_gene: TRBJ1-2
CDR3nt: TGCAGCGTTGTGGTCTCGTCCGGGTATGGCTACACCTTC
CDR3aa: CSVVVSSGYGYTF

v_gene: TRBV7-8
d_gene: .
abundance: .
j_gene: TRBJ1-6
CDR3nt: TGTGCCAGCAGCTTAACCTCGACGAATTCACCCCTCCACTTT
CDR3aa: CASSLTSTNSPLHF

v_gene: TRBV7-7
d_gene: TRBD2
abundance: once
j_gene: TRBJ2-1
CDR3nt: TGTGCTAGCAGCTTAGCGGGAGGTAACTACAATGAGCAGTTCTTC
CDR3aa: CASSLAGGNYNEQFF

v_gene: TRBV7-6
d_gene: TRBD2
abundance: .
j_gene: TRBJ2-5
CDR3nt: TGTGCCAGCAGCGGGCCGGGACTAGCGGAAGAGACCCAGTACTTC
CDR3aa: CASSGPGLAEETQYF

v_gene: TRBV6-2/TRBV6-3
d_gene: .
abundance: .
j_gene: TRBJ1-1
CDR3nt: TGTGCCAGCAGTTACGGAGGGGACACTGAAGCTTTCTTT
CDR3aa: CASSYGGDTEAFF

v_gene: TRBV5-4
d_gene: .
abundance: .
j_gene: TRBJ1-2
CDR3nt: TGTGCCAGCGGATTAGGGGGAACTGGAGCTAACTATGGCTACACCTTC
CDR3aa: CASGLGGTGANYGYTF

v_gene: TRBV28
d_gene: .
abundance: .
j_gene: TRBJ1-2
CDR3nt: TGTGCCAGCAGTTACGGACGGGGCGGCTACACCTTC
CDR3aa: CASSYGRGGYTF

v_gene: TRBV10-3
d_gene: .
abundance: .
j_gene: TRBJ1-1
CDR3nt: TGTGCCATCAGGGGGGACACAGAGAACACTGAAGCTTTCTTT
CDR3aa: CAIRGDTENTEAFF

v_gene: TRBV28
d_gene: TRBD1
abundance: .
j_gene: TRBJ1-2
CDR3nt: TGTGCCAGCAGTAAAACGGGACAGGTGGGCGGCTACACCTTC
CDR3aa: CASSKTGQVGGYTF

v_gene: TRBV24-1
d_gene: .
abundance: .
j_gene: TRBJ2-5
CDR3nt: TGTGCCACCAGTGATCCCCTTCAGACCCAGTACTTC
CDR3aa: CATSDPLQTQYF

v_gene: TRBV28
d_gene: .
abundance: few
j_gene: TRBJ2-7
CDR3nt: TGTGCCAGCAGTGCTACAGGAGGAACTGGTTACGAGCAGTACTTC
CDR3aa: CASSATGGTGYEQYF

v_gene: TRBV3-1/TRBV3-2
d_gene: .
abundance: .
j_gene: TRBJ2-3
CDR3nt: TGTGCCAGCAGCCAAGGAGGAGGACTCACAGATACGCAGTATTTT
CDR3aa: CASSQGGGLTDTQYF

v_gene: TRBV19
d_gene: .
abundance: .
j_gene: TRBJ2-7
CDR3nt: TGTGCCAGTAGTAACAGCTTACCCTACGAGCAGTACTTC
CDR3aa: CASSNSLPYEQYF